A single sample gave rise to the 9 T cell receptor beta chains below, sequenced in a study of OX40 agonist ivuxolimab in advanced cancers. Repertoires were generated with immunoSEQ multiplex PCR, while TCRdb's copy carries only in-frame clones and drops some. Of approximately 62,000 clones listed, almost 95% are singletons. This sample comprised CD4+ or CD8+ T cells sorted from blood, obtained in a trial of the OX40 agonist ivuxolimab. The source is an adult with an advanced solid tumor such as melanoma, head and neck, liver or kidney cancer.

The J gene is TRBJ1-2, the V gene TRBV15, with a weak D call TRBD1 (6 bases). This CDR3 is 15 amino acids long. The V end lost 2 bases, the J end lost 5 bases, and 15 bases lay between the germline ends. CDR1 and CDR2 (germline): LNHNV, YYDKDF (reference sequence). The chain's CDR3 is CATSRQHLQGYGYTF. CDR3 DNA sequence: TGTGCCACCAGCAGACAGCACCTTCAGGGGTATGGCTACACCTTC.

The chain links TRBV7-9 to TRBJ2-7; 7 bases map to TRBD1. V shed 6 bases and J 3 bases; nucleotides not matched to a gene: 8. The CDR3 loop spans 14 amino acids. CDR1 and CDR2 from the germline V gene are SEHNR and FQNEAQ (reference sequence). Here the CDR3 DNA reads TGTGCCAGCAGTCAGGGGGACCTACTCTACGAGCAGTACTTC. It translates to CASSQGDLLYEQYF.

V gene TRBV5-1 combines with J gene TRBJ2-3; D may be TRBD2 (6 bases). V lost 0 bases and J lost 0, with 11 bases in between. From germline, CDR1 is SGHRS and CDR2 YFSETQ. This CDR3 comprises 16 residues. Here the CDR3 reads CASSLGSGDSTDTQYF. The CDR3 coding sequence is TGCGCCAGCAGCTTGGGCTCGGGGGACAGCACAGATACGCAGTATTTT.

The V gene is TRBV19, the J gene TRBJ1-4, with D perhaps TRBD1 (6 bases). The V end was cut by 1 base, the J end by 10 bases, with 16 bases between. Germline-derived CDR1 and CDR2 are LNHDA and SQIVND (reference sequence). CDR3 length: 15 residues. In DNA, the CDR3 is TGTGCCAGTAGTATAGTGGCGGGGGCCTCGGGAAAACTGTTTTTT. Translation: CASSIVAGASGKLFF.

This chain uses TRBV11-2 with TRBJ1-6, with unresolved D. Looked up from germline, CDR1 is SGHAT and CDR2 is FQNNGV. V was trimmed by 1 base and J by 4 bases, leaving 14 bases between them. There are 17 residues in the CDR3. CDR3 residues: CASSLGEVGLYNSPLHF. The CDR3 DNA follows: TGTGCCAGCAGCTTAGGGGAAGTCGGTTTGTATAATTCACCCCTCCACTTT.

The chain is built from TRBV5-5 and TRBJ1-2; 10 bases match TRBD1. From germline, CDR1 is SGHKS and CDR2 YYEKEE (reference sequence). This CDR3 has 17 residues. Trimming took 2 bases from V and 2 from J; bases not matched to a gene: 9. The CDR3 loop is CASSFPGQGFLNYGYTF. The CDR3 DNA reads as TGTGCCAGCAGCTTTCCGGGACAGGGGTTCCTCAACTATGGCTACACCTTC.

The V gene is TRBV5-4, the J gene TRBJ2-7; D is unclear. This CDR3 has 14 residues. Germline-derived CDR1 and CDR2 are SGHNT and YYREEE (reference sequence). The germline V and J ends were trimmed by 0 bases and 1 base, with 8 bases remaining between them. The CDR3 region is CASSLGVGSYEQYF. The CDR3 bases are TGTGCCAGCAGCTTGGGGGTCGGTTCCTACGAGCAGTACTTC.

The chain joins TRBV9 to TRBJ2-2; D remains ambiguous. The germline gives CDR1 SGDLS, CDR2 YYNGEE. The CDR3 covers 12 residues. V shed 5 bases and J shed 3 bases, with 5 bases lying between them. The CDR3 loop reads CASSLDTGELFF. The CDR3 bases are TGTGCCAGCAGTTTAGACACCGGGGAGCTGTTTTTT.

This clone appeared once. V usage is TRBV5-1 and J usage is TRBJ2-7; D might be TRBD1 (6 bases). The germline V and J ends were trimmed by 3 bases and 0 bases, with 7 bases remaining between them. The CDR3 extends over 13 amino acids. Per germline, CDR1 SGHRS and CDR2 YFSETQ. The CDR3 loop reads CASSWDNSYEQYF. CDR3 sequence (DNA): TGCGCCAGCAGCTGGGACAACTCCTACGAGCAGTACTTC.